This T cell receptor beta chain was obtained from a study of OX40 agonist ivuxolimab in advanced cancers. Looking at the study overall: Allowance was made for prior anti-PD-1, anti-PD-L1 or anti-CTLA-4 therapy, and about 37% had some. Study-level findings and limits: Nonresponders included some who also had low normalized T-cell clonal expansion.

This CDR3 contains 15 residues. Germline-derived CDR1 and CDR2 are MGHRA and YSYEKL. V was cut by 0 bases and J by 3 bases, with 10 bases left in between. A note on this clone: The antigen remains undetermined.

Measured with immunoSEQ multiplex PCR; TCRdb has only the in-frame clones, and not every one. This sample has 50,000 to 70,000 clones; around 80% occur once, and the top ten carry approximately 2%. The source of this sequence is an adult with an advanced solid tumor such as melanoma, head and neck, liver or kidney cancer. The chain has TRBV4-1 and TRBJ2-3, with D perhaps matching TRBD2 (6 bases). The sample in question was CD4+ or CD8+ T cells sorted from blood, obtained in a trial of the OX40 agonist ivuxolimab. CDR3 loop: CASSQDRLATDTQYF. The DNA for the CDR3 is TGCGCCAGCAGCCAAGATCGGCTAGCGACAGATACGCAGTATTTT.